The 21 T cell receptor beta chains below come from one sample, sequenced in a study of shared clonotypes between healthy human individuals. Clones were read by immunoSEQ multiplex PCR, and TCRdb kept only the in-frame ones, dropping some. The table has millions of clones, roughly 91% seen once; the top ten hold about 1.8%. The naive CD8 population came from CD45RO-negative cells selected for CCR7, without terminally differentiated effector memory CD45RA+ cells. Sequences were obtained from naive CD8+ T cells from PBMCs. These receptor sequences come from a man aged 18-30 years in good health. Some clones in this sample may be carry-over from other donors' samples.

This clone was picked up one time. The chain recombines TRBV4-1 with TRBJ2-5, with D possibly being TRBD1 (6 bases). Germline V lookup: CDR1 MGHRA, CDR2 YSYEKL. Trimming pared 1 base from V and 5 bases from J, leaving 11 bases between. The CDR3 runs to 14 residues. CDR3 residues: CASSQVAGVETQYF. The CDR3 bases are TGCGCCAGCAGCCAAGTTGCAGGGGTGGAGACCCAGTACTTC.

This clone was found once. This sequence joins TRBV2 and TRBJ2-7; weak D call: TRBD1 (6 bases). Germline CDR1 and CDR2: SNHLY and FYNNEI. The CDR3 consists of 15 residues. The V gene lost 5 bases and the J gene lost 6 bases, with 20 bases spanning the gap. CDR3 amino acids: CASSIGPGAPGEQYF. CDR3 nucleotides: TGTGCCAGCAGTATTGGGCCAGGGGCCCCCGGCGAGCAGTACTTC.

This chain joins TRBV6-1 and TRBJ1-2; a possible D gene is TRBD1 (5 bases). There are 16 residues in the CDR3. With 1 base removed from V and 4 bases from J, the gap between germline ends came to 16 bases. From germline, CDR1 is MNHNS and CDR2 SASEGT. CDR3 DNA sequence: TGTGCCAGCAGTGAAGGCACAGGACCGCGTCTCTATGGCTACACCTTC. Translation: CASSEGTGPRLYGYTF.

The table lists this clone with a few counts. This sequence joins TRBV7-2 and TRBJ1-1; no reliable D call. The ends were cut back, 1 base at V and 8 bases at J, with 5 bases in the middle. The CDR3 loop spans 11 amino acids. The germline CDR1 and CDR2 sequences are SGHTA and FQGNSA. In DNA, the CDR3 is TGTGCCAGCAGCTTAGTGGGGGAAGCTTTCTTT. Its translation is CASSLVGEAFF. Drawing the rest from reference TRBV7-2 and TRBJ1-1, the complete variable domain is GAGVSQSPSNKVTEKGKDVELRCDPISGHTALYWYRQSLGQGLEFLIYFQGNSAPDKSGLPSDRFSAERTGGSVSTLTIQRTQQEDSAVYLCASSLVGEAFFGQGTRLTVV.

The V and J genes are TRBV7-9 and TRBJ1-2; D is ambiguous. This CDR3 spans 12 amino acids. V gave up 2 bases and J gave up 6 bases, with 7 bases separating them. CDR1 and CDR2 from the germline V gene are SEHNR and FQNEAQ (reference sequence). Here the CDR3 DNA reads TGTGCCAGCAGCTTAAAATTGCATGGCTACACCTTC. Its translation is CASSLKLHGYTF. The entire variable domain, with the rest obtained from reference TRBV7-9 and TRBJ1-2, is as follows: DTGVSQNPRHKITKRGQNVTFRCDPISEHNRLYWYRQTLGQGPEFLTYFQNEAQLEKSRLLSDRFSAERPKGSFSTLEIQRTEQGDSAMYLCASSLKLHGYTFGSGTRLTVV.

As concerns this clone: This specimen includes other DNA sequences encoding the same CDR3. V is TRBV7-6 and J is TRBJ2-2; no reliable D call. Trimming pared 0 bases from V and 2 bases from J, leaving 13 bases between. The length of the CDR3 is 17 residues. CDR1 is SGHVS, CDR2 FNYEAQ, per germline. The CDR3 DNA is TGTGCCAGCAGCTTAGCTGTTGCGAGGTCCAACACCGGGGAGCTGTTTTTT. Encoded protein: CASSLAVARSNTGELFF.

The genes are TRBV29-1 and TRBJ2-2; D remains ambiguous. The CDR3 spans 13 residues. Trimming took off 6 bases at V and 4 bases at J, with 12 bases between the two ends. Germline-derived CDR1 and CDR2 are SQVTM and ANQGSEA. The CDR3 loop is CSVTSEITGELFF. The CDR3 DNA sequence: TGCAGCGTCACATCAGAGATCACCGGGGAGCTGTTTTTT.

In its sample, this clone was seen once. V usage is TRBV27 and J usage is TRBJ1-2; D call uncertain. Germline lookup yields CDR1 MNHEY and CDR2 SMNVEV (reference sequence). The CDR3 runs to 13 residues. Trimming removed 2 bases at V and 2 bases at J, with 6 bases between. The CDR3 is CASSLGINYGYTF. The CDR3 nucleotides read TGTGCCAGCAGTTTAGGGATCAACTATGGCTACACCTTC.

The rearrangement uses TRBV6-1 and TRBJ2-1, with 8 nucleotides matching TRBD2. CDR3 length equals 17 residues. Losses at the gene ends were 1 base for V and 0 bases for J; bases not matched to a gene: 5. Germline loops: CDR1 MNHNS, CDR2 SASEGT. CDR3 sequence reads: CASSEEVAGISYNEQFF. Here the CDR3 DNA reads TGTGCCAGCAGTGAAGAAGTAGCGGGAATCTCCTACAATGAGCAGTTCTTC.

The chain recombines TRBV12-5 with TRBJ2-3, with D maybe TRBD2 (5 bases). CDR1 is LGHNT, CDR2 FRNRAP, per germline. This CDR3 contains 18 residues. Trimming stripped 1 base from V and 2 bases from J, with 19 bases between. Written as DNA, the CDR3 is TGTGCTAGTGGTTTGGCCCCCTTGGGAGAGAGCTACACAGATACGCAGTATTTT. This gives the protein CASGLAPLGESYTDTQYF.

The chain carries TRBV27 and TRBJ2-2; D perhaps matches TRBD1 (5 bases). V lost 3 bases to trimming and J lost 5 bases, with 13 bases between them. CDR1 is MNHEY, CDR2 SMNVEV, per germline (reference sequence). The CDR3 contains 15 residues. CDR3 sequence: CASSFRQGGTGELFF. CDR3 in DNA: TGTGCCAGCAGTTTCCGGCAGGGTGGGACCGGGGAGCTGTTTTTT.

The chain uses TRBV2 and TRBJ2-3; 11 bases agree with TRBD1. Germline assignment: CDR1 SNHLY and CDR2 FYNNEI. The CDR3 covers 15 residues. Losses at the gene ends were 8 bases for V and 5 bases for J; bases not matched to a gene: 9. CDR3: CASRPRTGGLDTQYF. In DNA, the CDR3 is TGTGCCAGCCGCCCTCGGACAGGGGGCTTAGATACGCAGTATTTT.

CDR3 amino acids: CASSLFGPPKGWNIQYF. The CDR3 DNA reads TGTGCCAGCAGTTTATTCGGGCCGCCCAAAGGGTGGAACATTCAGTACTTC. The chain recombines TRBV28 with TRBJ2-4; D gene unclear. The germline V gene has CDR1 MDHEN and CDR2 SYDVKM. This CDR3 has 17 residues. The germline V and J ends were trimmed by 1 base and 7 bases, with 20 bases remaining between them.

The rearrangement links TRBV4-1 to TRBJ2-7; TRBD1 matches at 7 bases. There are 16 residues in the CDR3. CDR1 is MGHRA and CDR2 is YSYEKL in the germline V gene. After removal of 1 base from V and 3 bases from J, the junction contained 9 bases not matched to a gene. The CDR3 DNA follows: TGCGCCAGCAGCCAAGGTCTAAGGGGGCTTGACTACGAGCAGTACTTC. This codes for CASSQGLRGLDYEQYF.

A few counts support this clone. This same CDR3 is encoded by further DNA sequences in the sample. V usage is TRBV9 and J usage is TRBJ2-7, with 11 bases aligning to TRBD2. The trim removed 3 bases at V and 3 bases at J, leaving 5 bases unmatched. Germline CDR1 reads SGDLS; CDR2 reads YYNGEE. This CDR3 region has 15 residues. CDR3: CASSASGTSGYEQYF. DNA for the CDR3: TGTGCCAGCAGCGCCTCCGGGACTAGCGGCTACGAGCAGTACTTC.

The J gene is TRBJ2-5, the V gene TRBV6-1; the D is unclear. The germline V gene encodes CDR1 MNHNS and CDR2 SASEGT. With 4 bases removed from V and 4 bases from J, the gap between germline ends came to 16 bases. The CDR3 has 15 amino acids. The CDR3 reads CASSVSGFLGETQYF. The CDR3 nucleotides read TGTGCCAGCAGTGTGTCTGGGTTCTTAGGAGAGACCCAGTACTTC.

V is TRBV9 and J is TRBJ2-2; no reliable D call. The ends were cut back, 6 bases at V and 5 bases at J, with 5 bases in the middle. This CDR3 is built from 11 residues. CDR1 is SGDLS and CDR2 is YYNGEE in the germline V gene. The CDR3 DNA reads as TGTGCCAGCAAATCTACCGGGGAGCTGTTTTTT. Translated, it gives CASKSTGELFF. Variable domain in full (rest from reference TRBV9 and TRBJ2-2): DSGVTQTPKHLITATGQRVTLRCSPRSGDLSVYWYQQSLDQGLQFLIQYYNGEERAKGNILERFSAQQFPDLHSELNLSSLELGDSALYFCASKSTGELFFGEGSRLTVL.

V gene TRBV27 combines with J gene TRBJ1-1; D may be TRBD1 (6 bases). The germline V and J ends were trimmed by 5 bases and 3 bases, with 16 bases remaining between them. CDR1 and CDR2 (germline): MNHEY, SMNVEV (reference sequence). The CDR3 has 15 amino acids. CDR3 coding DNA: TGTGCCAGCAGTATCCTACAGGGTGGGTACACTGAAGCTTTCTTT. This sequence encodes CASSILQGGYTEAFF.

The chain couples TRBV29-1 to TRBJ2-1, with unresolved D. Trimming took 4 bases from V and 0 from J, leaving 4 bases between them. The CDR3 has 12 amino acids. The germline gives CDR1 SQVTM, CDR2 ANQGSEA. CDR3 region: CSVGFSYNEQFF. In DNA form, the CDR3 reads TGCAGCGTTGGGTTCTCCTACAATGAGCAGTTCTTC.

The chain couples TRBV28 to TRBJ2-5, with 9 bases fitting TRBD1. Germline CDR1 and CDR2: MDHEN and SYDVKM. The CDR3 totals 17 residues. V dropped 6 bases and J dropped 11; count of bases not matched to a gene: 22. CDR3 residues: CASSQVRRQGGTGEQYF. CDR3 nucleotide sequence: TGTGCCAGCAGCCAGGTGAGAAGACAGGGGGGAACGGGTGAGCAGTACTTC.

This rearrangement joins TRBV27 to TRBJ2-7; 10 bases match TRBD1. The CDR3 length is 18 residues. After removal of 4 bases from V and 3 bases from J, the junction contained 15 bases not matched to a gene. Per germline, CDR1 MNHEY and CDR2 SMNVEV (reference sequence). The CDR3 nucleotides read TGTGCCAGCAGTTCCCCGTGGGACAGGGGAAAACCTATCTACGAGCAGTACTTC. This sequence encodes CASSSPWDRGKPIYEQYF.